This T cell receptor (beta chain) was retrieved from a study of OX40 agonist ivuxolimab in advanced cancers. In its sample, this clone was seen a few times. TCRdb's table, derived via immunoSEQ multiplex PCR, lists solely in-frame clones and lacks some. Of 64,000 or so clones listed, 83% are singletons. Trimming removed 5 bases at V and 0 bases at J, with 2 bases between. From germline, CDR1 is SGHVS and CDR2 FQNEAQ. The CDR3 extends over 11 amino acids. The rearrangement joins TRBV7-8 to TRBJ2-7, with D hard to call. This receptor was taken from an adult with an advanced solid tumor such as melanoma, head and neck, liver or kidney cancer. Sequencing was performed on CD4+ or CD8+ T cells sorted from blood, taken in a trial of the OX40 agonist ivuxolimab. CDR3 amino acids: CASSPSYEQYF. The CDR3 nucleotides read TGTGCCAGCAGCCCCTCCTACGAGCAGTACTTC.